In its sample, the clone carrying this T cell receptor beta chain was seen a few times. Antigen: not known. The V gene lost 9 bases and the J gene lost 0 bases, with 16 bases spanning the gap. The CDR3 is made up of 15 amino acids. This sample is drawn from a study of T-cell reconstitution after alpha-beta-depleted transplantation in children. Regarding the study as a whole: It was surviving recipient T cells and thymic progenitors that gave some patients high TCRbeta diversity at day 60. Several hundred expanded graft clones reportedly gave rise to the alpha-beta T cells present about two months after transplant. T-cell numbers and diversity, one year after transplant, stemmed largely from T cells that were newly produced.

Preparing the TCRbeta library involved the use of unique molecular identifiers. TCRdb analysed the PCR reads with MiXCR anew, one entry per CDR3 protein. The sample has about 580,000 distinct CDR3 sequences; about a quarter are singletons. Sequencing used PBMCs, obtained before TCRalphabeta/CD19-depleted stem cell transplant. The TCR was taken from a boy less than two years old with Wiskott-Aldrich syndrome, due to receive a stem cell transplant. The chain is built from TRBV12-3 or TRBV12-4 and TRBJ2-3; the D call may be TRBD1 or TRBD2 (5 bases each). The CDR3 DNA sequence: TGTGCCAGTGGAAGAGGGGACGCTAGCACAGATACGCAGTATTTT. It yields the protein CASGRGDASTDTQYF.